Sequencing of this TCR beta chain was carried out in a study of OX40 agonist ivuxolimab in advanced cancers. Study context: Patients were dosed with the agonistic anti-OX40 (CD134) antibody ivuxolimab. The patients received ivuxolimab by intravenous route every 2 weeks at 0.01 to 10 mg/kg. Prior anti-PD-1, anti-PD-L1 or anti-CTLA-4 therapy was allowed; 35% to 40% had some.

TCRdb keeps only in-frame clones here, not all; method: immunoSEQ multiplex PCR. Altogether tens of thousands of clones are present, roughly four fifths being singletons, with the ten largest covering more than 2%. The V segment lost 1 base and the J segment 0 bases; nucleotides outside the gene matches: 3. The CDR3 extends over 16 amino acids. Germline CDR1 and CDR2: KGHSH and LQKENI. The TCR was taken from an adult with an advanced solid tumor such as melanoma, head and neck, liver or kidney cancer. Sequences were derived from CD4+ or CD8+ T cells sorted from blood, sampled in a trial of the OX40 agonist ivuxolimab. The genes are TRBV18 and TRBJ2-7; 10 nucleotides align to TRBD1. As DNA, the CDR3 is TGTGCCAGCTCACCACTGGGACAGGGGAGCTCCTACGAGCAGTACTTC. Amino acids: CASSPLGQGSSYEQYF.